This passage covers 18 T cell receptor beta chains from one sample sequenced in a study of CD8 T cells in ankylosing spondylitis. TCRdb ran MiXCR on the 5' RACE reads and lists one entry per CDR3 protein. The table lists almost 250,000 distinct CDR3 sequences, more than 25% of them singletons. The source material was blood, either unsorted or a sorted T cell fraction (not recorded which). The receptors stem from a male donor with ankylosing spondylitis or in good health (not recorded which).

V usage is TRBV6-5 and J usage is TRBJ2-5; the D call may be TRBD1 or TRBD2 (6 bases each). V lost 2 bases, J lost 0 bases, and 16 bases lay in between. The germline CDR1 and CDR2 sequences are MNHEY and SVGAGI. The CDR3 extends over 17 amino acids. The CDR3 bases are TGTGCCAGCAGTTACAGGGGGGAGGCCCTGTACCAAGAGACCCAGTACTTC. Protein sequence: CASSYRGEALYQETQYF.

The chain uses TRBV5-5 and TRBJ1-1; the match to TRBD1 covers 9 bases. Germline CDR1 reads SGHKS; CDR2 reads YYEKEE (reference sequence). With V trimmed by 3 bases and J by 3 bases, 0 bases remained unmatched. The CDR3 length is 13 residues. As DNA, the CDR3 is TGTGCCAGCAGCTGGACAGGGGACACTGAAGCTTTCTTT. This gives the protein CASSWTGDTEAFF.

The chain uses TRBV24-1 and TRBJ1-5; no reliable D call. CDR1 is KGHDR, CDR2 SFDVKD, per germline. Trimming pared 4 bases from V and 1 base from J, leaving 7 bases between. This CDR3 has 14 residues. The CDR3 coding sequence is TGTGCCACCAGTGACAGGTGGAGCAATCAGCCCCAGCATTTT. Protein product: CATSDRWSNQPQHF.

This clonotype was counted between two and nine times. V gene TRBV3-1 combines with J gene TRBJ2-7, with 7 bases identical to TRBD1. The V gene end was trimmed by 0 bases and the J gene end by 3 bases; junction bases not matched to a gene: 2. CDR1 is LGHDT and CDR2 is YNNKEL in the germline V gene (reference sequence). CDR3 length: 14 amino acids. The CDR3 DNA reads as TGTGCCAGCAGCCAAGAAGGGACAGACTACGAGCAGTACTTC. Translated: CASSQEGTDYEQYF.

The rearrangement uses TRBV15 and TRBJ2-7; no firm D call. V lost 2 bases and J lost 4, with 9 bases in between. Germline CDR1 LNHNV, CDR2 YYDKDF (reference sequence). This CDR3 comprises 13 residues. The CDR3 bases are TGTGCCACCAGCAGACTTCAATCGTACGAGCAGTACTTC. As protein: CATSRLQSYEQYF.

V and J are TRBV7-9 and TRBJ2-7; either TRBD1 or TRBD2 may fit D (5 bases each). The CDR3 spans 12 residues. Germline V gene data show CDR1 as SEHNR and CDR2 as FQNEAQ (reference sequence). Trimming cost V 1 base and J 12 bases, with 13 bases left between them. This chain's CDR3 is CASSLGSGRRYF. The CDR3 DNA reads TGTGCCAGCAGCTTAGGATCGGGGCGGCGGTACTTC.

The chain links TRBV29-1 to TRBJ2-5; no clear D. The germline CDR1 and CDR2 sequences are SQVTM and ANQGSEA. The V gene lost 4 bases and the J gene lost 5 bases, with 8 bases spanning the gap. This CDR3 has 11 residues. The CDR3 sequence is CSVAPTETQYF. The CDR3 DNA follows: TGCAGCGTTGCTCCTACCGAGACCCAGTACTTC.

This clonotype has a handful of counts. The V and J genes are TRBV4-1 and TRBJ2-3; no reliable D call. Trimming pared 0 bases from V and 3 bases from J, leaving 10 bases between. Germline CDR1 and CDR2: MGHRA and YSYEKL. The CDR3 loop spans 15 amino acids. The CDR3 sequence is CASSQDGAVTDTQYF. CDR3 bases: TGCGCCAGCAGCCAAGACGGCGCGGTTACAGATACGCAGTATTTT.

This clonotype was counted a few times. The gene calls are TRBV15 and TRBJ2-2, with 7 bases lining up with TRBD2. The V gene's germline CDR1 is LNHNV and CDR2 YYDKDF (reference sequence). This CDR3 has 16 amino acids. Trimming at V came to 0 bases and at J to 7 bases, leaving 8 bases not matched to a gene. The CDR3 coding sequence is TGTGCCACCAGCAGAGATCGAGCGGGGAGTGGCGGGGAGCTGTTTTTT. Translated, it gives CATSRDRAGSGGELFF.

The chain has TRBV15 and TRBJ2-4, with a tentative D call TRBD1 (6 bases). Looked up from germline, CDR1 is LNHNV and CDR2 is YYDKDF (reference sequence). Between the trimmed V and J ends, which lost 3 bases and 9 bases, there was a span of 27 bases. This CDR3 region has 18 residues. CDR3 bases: TGTGCCACCAGCAGTCCCACGGCCCCGGGACACCCTACGGCCATTCAGTACTTC. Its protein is CATSSPTAPGHPTAIQYF.

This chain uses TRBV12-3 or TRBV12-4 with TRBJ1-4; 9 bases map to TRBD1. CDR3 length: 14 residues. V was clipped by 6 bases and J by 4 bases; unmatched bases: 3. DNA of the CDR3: TGTGCCAGCAGCACGGGACAGGGTAATGAAAAACTGTTTTTT. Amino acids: CASSTGQGNEKLFF.

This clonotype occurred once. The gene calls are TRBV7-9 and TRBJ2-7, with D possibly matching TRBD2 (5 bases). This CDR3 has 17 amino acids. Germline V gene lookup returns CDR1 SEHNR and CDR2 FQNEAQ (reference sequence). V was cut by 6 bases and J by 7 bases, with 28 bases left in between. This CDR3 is CASRGNEGSLRLKEQYF. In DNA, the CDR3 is TGTGCCAGCAGAGGAAACGAGGGCTCACTCCGATTGAAAGAGCAGTACTTC.

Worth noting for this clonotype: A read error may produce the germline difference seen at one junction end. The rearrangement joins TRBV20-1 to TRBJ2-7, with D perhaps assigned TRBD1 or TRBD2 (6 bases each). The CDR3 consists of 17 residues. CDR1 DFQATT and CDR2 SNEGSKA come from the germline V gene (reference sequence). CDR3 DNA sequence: TGCTGTGCTCCCCAAGGGGGGTTCCAACCGGACGATTACGAGCAGTACTTC. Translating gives CCAPQGGFQPDDYEQYF.

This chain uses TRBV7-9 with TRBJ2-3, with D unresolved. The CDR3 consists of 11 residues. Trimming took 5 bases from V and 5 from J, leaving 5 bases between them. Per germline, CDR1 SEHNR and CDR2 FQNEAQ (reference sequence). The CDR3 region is CASSVLDTQYF. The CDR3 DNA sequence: TGTGCCAGCAGCGTACTAGATACGCAGTATTTT.

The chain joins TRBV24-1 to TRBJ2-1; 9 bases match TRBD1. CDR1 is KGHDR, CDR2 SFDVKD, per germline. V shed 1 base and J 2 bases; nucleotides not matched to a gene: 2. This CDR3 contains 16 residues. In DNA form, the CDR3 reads TGTGCCACCAGTGATTTAGGGACAGGGACCTACAATGAGCAGTTCTTC. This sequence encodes CATSDLGTGTYNEQFF.

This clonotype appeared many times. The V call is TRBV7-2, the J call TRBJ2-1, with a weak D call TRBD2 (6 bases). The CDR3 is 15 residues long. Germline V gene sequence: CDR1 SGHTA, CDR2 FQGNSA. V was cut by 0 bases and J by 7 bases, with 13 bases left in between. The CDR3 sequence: CASSLALASANEQFF. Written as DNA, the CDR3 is TGTGCCAGCAGCTTAGCGCTGGCTAGCGCAAATGAGCAGTTCTTC. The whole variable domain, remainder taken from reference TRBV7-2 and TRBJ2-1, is GAGVSQSPSNKVTEKGKDVELRCDPISGHTALYWYRQSLGQGLEFLIYFQGNSAPDKSGLPSDRFSAERTGGSVSTLTIQRTQQEDSAVYLCASSLALASANEQFFGPGTRLTVL.

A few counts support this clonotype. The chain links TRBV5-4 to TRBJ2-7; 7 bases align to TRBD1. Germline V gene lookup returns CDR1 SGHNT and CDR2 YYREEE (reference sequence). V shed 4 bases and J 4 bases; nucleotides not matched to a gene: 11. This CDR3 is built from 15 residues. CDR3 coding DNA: TGTGCCAGCAGCATGGGACCGGGACAGAGGTACGAGCAGTACTTC. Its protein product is CASSMGPGQRYEQYF.

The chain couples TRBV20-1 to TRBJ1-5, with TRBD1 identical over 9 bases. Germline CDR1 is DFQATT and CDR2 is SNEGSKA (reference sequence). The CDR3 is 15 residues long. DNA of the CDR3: TGCATTGCGGGGAAACAGGGGGCTGAGAGTGGGCCCCAGCATTTT. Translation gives CIAGKQGAESGPQHF.